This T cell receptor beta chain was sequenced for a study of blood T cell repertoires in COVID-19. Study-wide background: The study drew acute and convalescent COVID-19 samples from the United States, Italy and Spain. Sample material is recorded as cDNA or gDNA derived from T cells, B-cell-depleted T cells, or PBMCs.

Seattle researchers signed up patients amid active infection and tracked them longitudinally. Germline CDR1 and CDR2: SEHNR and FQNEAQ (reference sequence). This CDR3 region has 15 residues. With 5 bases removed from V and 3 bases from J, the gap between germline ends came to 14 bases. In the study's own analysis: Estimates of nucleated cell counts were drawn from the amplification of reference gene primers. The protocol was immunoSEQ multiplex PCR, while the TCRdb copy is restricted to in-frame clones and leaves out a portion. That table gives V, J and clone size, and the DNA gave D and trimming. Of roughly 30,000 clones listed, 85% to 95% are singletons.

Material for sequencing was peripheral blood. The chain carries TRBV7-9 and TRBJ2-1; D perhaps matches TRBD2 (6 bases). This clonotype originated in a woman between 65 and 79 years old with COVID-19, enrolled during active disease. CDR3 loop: CASSPTSGGYNEQFF. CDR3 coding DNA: TGTGCCAGCAGCCCAACTTCCGGGGGCTACAATGAGCAGTTCTTC. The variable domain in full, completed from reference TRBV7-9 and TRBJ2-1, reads DTGVSQNPRHKITKRGQNVTFRCDPISEHNRLYWYRQTLGQGPEFLTYFQNEAQLEKSRLLSDRFSAERPKGSFSTLEIQRTEQGDSAMYLCASSPTSGGYNEQFFGPGTRLTVL.